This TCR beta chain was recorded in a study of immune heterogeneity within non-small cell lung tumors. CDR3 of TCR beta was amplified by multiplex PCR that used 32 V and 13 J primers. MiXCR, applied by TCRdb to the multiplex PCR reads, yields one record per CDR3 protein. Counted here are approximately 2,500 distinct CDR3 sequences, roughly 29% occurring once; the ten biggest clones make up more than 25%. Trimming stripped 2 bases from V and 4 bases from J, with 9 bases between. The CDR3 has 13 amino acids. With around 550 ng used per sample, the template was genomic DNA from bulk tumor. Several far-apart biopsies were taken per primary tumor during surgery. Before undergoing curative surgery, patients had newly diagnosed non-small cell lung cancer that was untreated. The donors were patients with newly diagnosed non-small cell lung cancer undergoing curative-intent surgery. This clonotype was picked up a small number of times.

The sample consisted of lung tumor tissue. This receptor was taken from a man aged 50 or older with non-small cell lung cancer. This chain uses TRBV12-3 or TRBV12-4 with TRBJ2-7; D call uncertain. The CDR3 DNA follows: TGTGCCAGCAGTTTATGGTTAGTGTACGAGCAGTACTTC. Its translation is CASSLWLVYEQYF.